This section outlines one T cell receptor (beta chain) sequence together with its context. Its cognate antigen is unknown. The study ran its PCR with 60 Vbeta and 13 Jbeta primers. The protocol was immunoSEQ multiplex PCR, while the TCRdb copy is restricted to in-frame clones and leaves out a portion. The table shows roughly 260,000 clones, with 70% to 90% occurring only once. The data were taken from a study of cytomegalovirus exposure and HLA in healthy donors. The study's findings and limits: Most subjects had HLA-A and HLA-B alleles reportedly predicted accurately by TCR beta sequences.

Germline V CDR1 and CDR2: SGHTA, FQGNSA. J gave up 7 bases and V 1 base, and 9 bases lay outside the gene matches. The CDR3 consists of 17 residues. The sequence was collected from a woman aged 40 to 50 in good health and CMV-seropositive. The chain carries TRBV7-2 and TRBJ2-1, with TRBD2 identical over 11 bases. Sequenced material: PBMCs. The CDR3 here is CASSLELAGVIVNEQFF. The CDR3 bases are TGTGCCAGCAGCTTAGAACTAGCGGGAGTGATTGTTAATGAGCAGTTCTTC.